Listed below are T cell receptor beta chains from one sample, sequenced in a study of blood T cell repertoires in COVID-19. Assay: immunoSEQ multiplex PCR; the TCRdb copy retains only in-frame clones and omits some. The top ten clones hold roughly 6.7% of a sample with about 62,000 clones, 76% of them seen once. Sequencing was carried out using peripheral blood. These receptors were taken from a woman aged 45-65 years with active or convalescent COVID-19. CDR3s include the opening cysteine and the closing phenylalanine or tryptophan. A D gene is named only where the DNA matches it firmly. Clone size is given for some rows only: seen once, a few or many times, or a class if the clone is expanded.

d_call: TRBD1; clone_size: few; v_call: TRBV6-5; j_call: TRBJ1-2; cdr3_aa: CASSLRDRLGYGYTF; cdr3_nt: TGTGCCAGCAGTCTCCGGGACAGATTAGGATATGGCTACACCTTC
d_call: .; clone_size: .; v_call: TRBV7-2; j_call: TRBJ2-2; cdr3_aa: CASSQAGDTGELFF; cdr3_nt: TGTGCCAGCAGCCAAGCAGGGGACACCGGGGAGCTGTTTTTT
d_call: TRBD2; clone_size: .; v_call: TRBV2; j_call: TRBJ2-3; cdr3_aa: CASSEGLAGGADTQYF; cdr3_nt: TGTGCCAGCAGTGAAGGGCTAGCGGGGGGCGCAGATACGCAGTATTTT
d_call: TRBD1; clone_size: .; v_call: TRBV15; j_call: TRBJ2-1; cdr3_aa: CATSRAGTGGFNEQFF; cdr3_nt: TGTGCCACCAGCAGAGCGGGGACAGGGGGCTTCAATGAGCAGTTCTTC
d_call: .; clone_size: .; v_call: TRBV2; j_call: TRBJ1-1; cdr3_aa: CASSKLRGVNEAFF; cdr3_nt: TGTGCCAGCAGCAAGCTCAGGGGAGTAAATGAAGCTTTCTTT
d_call: .; clone_size: .; v_call: TRBV6-5; j_call: TRBJ2-2; cdr3_aa: CASSRRGESTGELFF; cdr3_nt: TGTGCCAGCAGTCGCAGGGGTGAGAGCACCGGGGAGCTGTTTTTT
d_call: .; clone_size: .; v_call: TRBV7-2; j_call: TRBJ1-2; cdr3_aa: CASSYRRGLSTNF; cdr3_nt: TGTGCCAGCAGCTACCGCCGGGGATTAAGTACGAACTTC
d_call: .; clone_size: .; v_call: TRBV27; j_call: TRBJ1-1; cdr3_aa: CASSLQWEDNEAFF; cdr3_nt: TGTGCCAGCAGTTTACAATGGGAGGATAATGAAGCTTTCTTT
d_call: .; clone_size: .; v_call: TRBV7-2; j_call: TRBJ2-7; cdr3_aa: CASSGPLPAYEQYF; cdr3_nt: TGTGCCAGCAGCGGCCCGCTTCCCGCCTACGAGCAGTACTTC
d_call: TRBD1; clone_size: .; v_call: TRBV2; j_call: TRBJ1-5; cdr3_aa: CASSGDREYQPQHF; cdr3_nt: TGTGCCAGCAGTGGGGACAGGGAGTATCAGCCCCAGCATTTT
d_call: TRBD1; clone_size: .; v_call: TRBV28; j_call: TRBJ1-3; cdr3_aa: CASSPMWGTGIRAGNTIYF; cdr3_nt: TGTGCCAGCAGCCCTATGTGGGGGACAGGGATTCGCGCTGGAAACACCATATATTTT
d_call: .; clone_size: .; v_call: TRBV25-1; j_call: TRBJ1-5; cdr3_aa: CASSDPRGSGEPQHF; cdr3_nt: TGTGCCAGCAGTGATCCGAGAGGGTCGGGGGAGCCCCAGCATTTT
d_call: TRBD2; clone_size: once; v_call: TRBV6-5; j_call: TRBJ2-7; cdr3_aa: CASPAGGYEQYF; cdr3_nt: TGTGCCAGCCCCGCGGGGGGATACGAGCAGTACTTC
d_call: TRBD2; clone_size: few; v_call: TRBV5-4; j_call: TRBJ2-1; cdr3_aa: CASSLGLAGMSSYNEQFF; cdr3_nt: TGTGCCAGCAGCTTGGGACTAGCGGGGATGAGCTCCTACAATGAGCAGTTCTTC
d_call: .; clone_size: once; v_call: TRBV3-1/TRBV3-2; j_call: TRBJ2-3; cdr3_aa: CASSLGPRTDTQYF; cdr3_nt: TGTGCCAGCAGCCTTGGGCCACGCACAGATACGCAGTATTTT
d_call: .; clone_size: .; v_call: TRBV19; j_call: TRBJ2-7; cdr3_aa: CASSIRPVFTNEQYF; cdr3_nt: TGTGCCAGTAGTATACGCCCAGTCTTTACGAACGAGCAGTACTTC
d_call: TRBD2; clone_size: .; v_call: TRBV10-3; j_call: TRBJ2-1; cdr3_aa: CAISEPQWAGGVDEQFF; cdr3_nt: TGTGCCATCAGTGAGCCCCAGTGGGCGGGAGGGGTGGATGAGCAGTTCTTC
d_call: TRBD1; clone_size: .; v_call: TRBV18; j_call: TRBJ2-2; cdr3_aa: CASSPYTGGATGELFF; cdr3_nt: TGTGCCAGCTCACCTTATACAGGGGGCGCGACCGGGGAGCTGTTTTTT
d_call: TRBD1; clone_size: .; v_call: TRBV19; j_call: TRBJ1-2; cdr3_aa: CASTVIGRGITDYGYTF; cdr3_nt: TGTGCCAGTACAGTCATCGGCAGGGGGATTACGGACTATGGCTACACCTTC
d_call: .; clone_size: .; v_call: TRBV2; j_call: TRBJ2-3; cdr3_aa: CASSEGTLYTDTQYF; cdr3_nt: TGTGCCAGCAGTGAAGGGACTCTCTACACAGATACGCAGTATTTT
d_call: TRBD1; clone_size: .; v_call: TRBV5-6; j_call: TRBJ2-7; cdr3_aa: CASSLSDRDEQYF; cdr3_nt: TGTGCCAGCAGCTTGTCGGACAGGGACGAGCAGTACTTC
d_call: TRBD2; clone_size: .; v_call: TRBV2; j_call: TRBJ2-1; cdr3_aa: CASSSTSGSTNEQFF; cdr3_nt: TGTGCCAGCAGTTCGACTAGCGGGAGTACAAATGAGCAGTTCTTC
d_call: TRBD1; clone_size: .; v_call: TRBV7-9; j_call: TRBJ2-7; cdr3_aa: CASSLGQGVYEQYF; cdr3_nt: TGTGCCAGCAGCTTAGGCCAGGGGGTCTACGAGCAGTACTTC
d_call: .; clone_size: few; v_call: TRBV7-9; j_call: TRBJ2-7; cdr3_aa: CASLTDAYEQYF; cdr3_nt: TGTGCCAGCCTAACAGACGCCTACGAGCAGTACTTC
d_call: .; clone_size: .; v_call: TRBV7-9; j_call: TRBJ1-6; cdr3_aa: CASTLTAHSPLHF; cdr3_nt: TGTGCCAGCACCCTGACAGCACATTCACCCCTCCACTTT
d_call: .; clone_size: .; v_call: TRBV5-1; j_call: TRBJ2-1; cdr3_aa: CASSLSGPRGNEQFF; cdr3_nt: TGCGCCAGCAGCTTGAGCGGCCCCCGTGGTAATGAGCAGTTCTTC
d_call: TRBD1; clone_size: .; v_call: TRBV5-6; j_call: TRBJ2-5; cdr3_aa: CASSRGRRETQYF; cdr3_nt: TGTGCCAGCAGCAGGGGGCGCCGAGAGACCCAGTACTTC
d_call: TRBD1; clone_size: .; v_call: TRBV7-2; j_call: TRBJ1-1; cdr3_aa: CASSSTGGAGYTEAFF; cdr3_nt: TGTGCCAGCAGCTCGACAGGGGGCGCAGGGTACACTGAAGCTTTCTTT
d_call: TRBD1; clone_size: few; v_call: TRBV10-1; j_call: TRBJ1-2; cdr3_aa: CASSESTGGGDGYTF; cdr3_nt: TGCGCCAGCAGTGAGTCGACAGGGGGCGGGGATGGCTACACCTTC
d_call: TRBD1; clone_size: once; v_call: TRBV5-6; j_call: TRBJ1-1; cdr3_aa: CASSFGTGATEAFF; cdr3_nt: TGTGCCAGCAGCTTCGGGACAGGGGCCACTGAAGCTTTCTTT
d_call: TRBD1; clone_size: .; v_call: TRBV5-6; j_call: TRBJ1-2; cdr3_aa: CASSFEGAYGYTF; cdr3_nt: TGTGCCAGCAGCTTCGAGGGGGCCTATGGCTACACCTTC
d_call: TRBD2; clone_size: few; v_call: TRBV11-2; j_call: TRBJ2-7; cdr3_aa: CASRRLAGGVEQYF; cdr3_nt: TGTGCCAGCAGAAGACTAGCGGGAGGTGTCGAGCAGTACTTC
d_call: TRBD2; clone_size: once; v_call: TRBV4-1; j_call: TRBJ2-1; cdr3_aa: CASSQVRGTSGIWSEQFF; cdr3_nt: TGCGCCAGCAGCCAAGTTCGGGGGACTAGCGGGATATGGAGTGAGCAGTTCTTC
d_call: TRBD1; clone_size: .; v_call: TRBV6-6; j_call: TRBJ1-6; cdr3_aa: CASSYRITGGRSPLHF; cdr3_nt: TGTGCCAGCAGTTACCGGATTACAGGGGGCAGATCACCCCTCCACTTT
d_call: .; clone_size: .; v_call: TRBV5-4; j_call: TRBJ2-3; cdr3_aa: CASSPRLTTSTDTQYF; cdr3_nt: TGTGCCAGCAGCCCGAGACTGACGACTAGCACAGATACGCAGTATTTT
d_call: .; clone_size: .; v_call: TRBV5-1; j_call: TRBJ1-5; cdr3_aa: CASSLSGKVNQPQHF; cdr3_nt: TGCGCCAGCAGCTTGTCAGGGAAGGTCAATCAGCCCCAGCATTTT
d_call: .; clone_size: .; v_call: TRBV9; j_call: TRBJ2-5; cdr3_aa: CASSVAGRLSGETQYF; cdr3_nt: TGTGCCAGCAGCGTAGCCGGACGACTAAGCGGAGAGACCCAGTACTTC
d_call: .; clone_size: .; v_call: TRBV3-1/TRBV3-2; j_call: TRBJ2-2; cdr3_aa: CASTHINTGELFF; cdr3_nt: TGTGCCAGCACTCACATAAACACCGGGGAGCTGTTTTTT
d_call: TRBD2; clone_size: .; v_call: TRBV7-2; j_call: TRBJ2-7; cdr3_aa: CASSFTGGEIYEQYF; cdr3_nt: TGTGCCAGCAGCTTTACGGGAGGGGAAATCTACGAGCAGTACTTC
d_call: .; clone_size: .; v_call: TRBV12-3/TRBV12-4; j_call: TRBJ1-6; cdr3_aa: CASGQGGNSPLHF; cdr3_nt: TGTGCCAGCGGCCAGGGAGGTAATTCACCCCTCCACTTT
d_call: TRBD1; clone_size: .; v_call: TRBV5-1; j_call: TRBJ2-4; cdr3_aa: CASSWGALGQGPNIQYF; cdr3_nt: TGCGCCAGCAGTTGGGGGGCCTTGGGACAGGGCCCTAACATTCAGTACTTC
d_call: .; clone_size: .; v_call: TRBV5-5; j_call: TRBJ2-3; cdr3_aa: CASSRDRSTDTQYF; cdr3_nt: TGTGCCAGCAGCAGAGACAGGTCCACAGATACGCAGTATTTT
d_call: .; clone_size: .; v_call: TRBV7-9; j_call: TRBJ2-1; cdr3_aa: CASSQQGSSYNEQFF; cdr3_nt: TGTGCCAGCAGCCAACAGGGTAGCTCCTACAATGAGCAGTTCTTC
d_call: TRBD2; clone_size: .; v_call: TRBV24-1; j_call: TRBJ2-1; cdr3_aa: CATSDPISGTSGRAGEQFF; cdr3_nt: TGTGCCACCAGTGATCCGATCTCCGGGACTAGCGGGAGGGCCGGTGAGCAGTTCTTC
d_call: TRBD1; clone_size: once; v_call: TRBV7-2; j_call: TRBJ1-6; cdr3_aa: CASSKRQGASSPLHF; cdr3_nt: TGTGCCAGCAGCAAACGACAGGGGGCGAGTTCACCCCTCCACTTT
d_call: TRBD1; clone_size: once; v_call: TRBV6-6; j_call: TRBJ1-2; cdr3_aa: CASSFGQGYGYTF; cdr3_nt: TGTGCCAGCAGTTTCGGACAGGGGTATGGCTACACCTTC
d_call: TRBD2; clone_size: once; v_call: TRBV7-3; j_call: TRBJ2-1; cdr3_aa: CASSQAGVVYNEQFF; cdr3_nt: TGTGCCAGCAGCCAAGCGGGAGTCGTCTACAATGAGCAGTTCTTC
d_call: TRBD1; clone_size: .; v_call: TRBV29-1; j_call: TRBJ1-1; cdr3_aa: CSVGGTGKGNTEAFF; cdr3_nt: TGCAGCGTTGGCGGGACAGGGAAAGGGAACACTGAAGCTTTCTTT